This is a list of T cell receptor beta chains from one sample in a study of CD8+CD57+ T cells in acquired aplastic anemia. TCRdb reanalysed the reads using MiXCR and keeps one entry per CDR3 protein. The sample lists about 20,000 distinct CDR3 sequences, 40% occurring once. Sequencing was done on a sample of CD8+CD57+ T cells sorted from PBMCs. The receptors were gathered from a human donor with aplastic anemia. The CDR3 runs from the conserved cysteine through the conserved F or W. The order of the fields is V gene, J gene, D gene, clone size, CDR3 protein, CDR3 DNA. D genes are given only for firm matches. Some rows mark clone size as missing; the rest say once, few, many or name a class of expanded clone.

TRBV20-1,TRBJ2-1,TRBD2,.,CSARSGGEADEQFF,TGCAGTGCTAGGAGCGGGGGGGAGGCCGATGAGCAGTTCTTC
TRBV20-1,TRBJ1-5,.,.,CSARDVGRHNQPQHF,TGCAGTGCTAGAGACGTCGGCAGACACAATCAGCCCCAGCATTTT
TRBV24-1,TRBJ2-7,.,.,CATSDFGQGGSYEQYF,TGTGCCACCAGTGATTTTGGGCAGGGGGGATCCTACGAGCAGTACTTC
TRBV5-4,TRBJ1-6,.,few,CASSPRQGNSPLHF,TGTGCCAGCAGCCCTCGGCAGGGAAATTCACCCCTCCACTTT
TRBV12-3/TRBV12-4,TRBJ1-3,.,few,CASGGSGNTIYF,TGTGCCAGCGGGGGTTCTGGAAACACCATATATTTT
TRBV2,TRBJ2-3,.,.,CASSGAKGTDTQYF,TGTGCCAGCAGTGGGGCGAAAGGCACAGATACGCAGTATTTT
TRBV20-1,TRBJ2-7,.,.,CSARSELAELGAAEQYF,TGCAGTGCTAGATCTGAACTGGCGGAATTAGGGGCAGCCGAGCAGTACTTC
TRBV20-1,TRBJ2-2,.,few,CSASSAGPTGELFF,TGCAGTGCTAGTTCGGCAGGGCCCACCGGGGAGCTGTTTTTT
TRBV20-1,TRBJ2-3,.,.,CSARDHLNEGSSYNEQYF,TGCAGTGCTAGAGACCACCTTAACGAGGGGAGCTCCTACAATGAGCAGTATTTT
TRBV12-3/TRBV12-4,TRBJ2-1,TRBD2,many,CAVEGNGTRVNEQFF,TGTGCCGTCGAGGGTAATGGGACTAGGGTCAATGAGCAGTTCTTC
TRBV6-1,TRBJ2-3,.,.,CASSEGVQVSTDTQYF,TGTGCCAGCAGTGAAGGTGTGCAGGTTAGCACAGATACGCAGTATTTT
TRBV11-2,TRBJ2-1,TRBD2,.,CASSLEGLAVNEQFF,TGTGCCAGCAGCTTGGAGGGACTAGCGGTGAATGAGCAGTTCTTC
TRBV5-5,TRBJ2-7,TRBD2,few,CASSWSGWTSGSYEQYF,TGTGCCAGCAGCTGGTCCGGTTGGACTAGCGGGAGTTACGAGCAGTACTTC
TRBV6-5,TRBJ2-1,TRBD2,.,CASSPIIAGGRPYEQFF,TGTGCCAGCAGTCCGATTATAGCGGGAGGCAGGCCTTATGAGCAGTTCTTC
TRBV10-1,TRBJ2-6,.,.,CASSESIFVVAQLSGANVLTF,TGCGCCAGCAGTGAGTCGATTTTCGTAGTAGCGCAACTCTCTGGGGCCAACGTCCTGACTTTC
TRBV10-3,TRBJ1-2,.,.,CAISEGRASFGGYTF,TGTGCCATCAGTGAGGGCAGGGCTTCCTTCGGGGGCTACACCTTC
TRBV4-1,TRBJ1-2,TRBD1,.,CASSQKPGTGVGYTF,TGCGCCAGCAGCCAAAAGCCCGGGACAGGGGTCGGCTACACCTTC
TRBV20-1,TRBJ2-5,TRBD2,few,CSARASGLGETQYF,TGCAGTGCTAGAGCTAGCGGGCTAGGAGAGACCCAGTACTTC
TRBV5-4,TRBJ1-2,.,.,CASRGGVVGYTF,TGTGCCAGCAGAGGAGGGGTAGTAGGCTACACCTTC
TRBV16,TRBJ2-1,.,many,CAWGQGAYNEQFF,TGTGCCTGGGGGCAGGGTGCCTACAATGAGCAGTTCTTC
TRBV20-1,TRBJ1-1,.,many,CSASPGVGDTEAFF,TGCAGTGCTAGCCCCGGGGTCGGGGACACTGAAGCTTTCTTT
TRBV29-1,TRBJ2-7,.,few,CSVGQVTYEQYF,TGCAGCGTTGGACAGGTTACCTACGAGCAGTACTTC